The next 29 T cell receptor beta chains were all read from a single sample in a study of OX40 agonist ivuxolimab in advanced cancers. Libraries were made using the immunoSEQ multiplex PCR assay. This is the immuneACCESS table as TCRdb keeps it, with only in-frame sequences that have V and J called. A part of the clones is gone; compared with another copy, unresolved V genes explain less than half, and the rest is unexplained. The sample includes over 25,000 clones, with approximately 78% observed a single time. The ten largest clones represent roughly a fifth of the sample. The material was CD4+ or CD8+ T cells sorted from blood, obtained in a trial of the OX40 agonist ivuxolimab. These receptors originate from an adult with an advanced solid tumor such as melanoma, head and neck, liver or kidney cancer.

This clone is medium-sized (0.01 to 0.1%) within its sample. The chain has TRBV6-5 and TRBJ2-7; D is unresolved. The CDR3 length is 15 residues. Germline-derived CDR1 and CDR2 are MNHEY and SVGAGI. Trimming took 0 bases from V and 3 from J, leaving 12 bases between them. The CDR3 spells CASSYSRSSRYEQYF. The DNA of the CDR3 is TGTGCCAGCAGTTACTCGAGAAGTTCACGCTACGAGCAGTACTTC.

The chain recombines TRBV15 with TRBJ1-5; D uncertain. CDR3 length equals 13 residues. Per germline, CDR1 LNHNV and CDR2 YYDKDF (reference sequence). Trimming took 7 bases from V and 4 from J, leaving 11 bases between them. The CDR3 nucleotides read TGTGCCACCAAGGGAGAGAAAAATCAGCCCCAGCATTTT. This translates into CATKGEKNQPQHF.

The CDR3 sequence is CAISDSSGRTYEQYF. In nucleotides, the CDR3 is TGTGCCATCAGTGATAGTAGCGGTAGAACCTACGAGCAGTACTTC. V and J are TRBV10-3 and TRBJ2-7; TRBD2 is a possible D gene (6 bases). Germline V gives CDR1 ENHRY, CDR2 SYGVKD. This CDR3 region has 15 residues. V dropped 3 bases and J dropped 2 bases, with 14 bases sitting between them.

V gene TRBV30 combines with J gene TRBJ1-4; no firm D call. Germline assignment: CDR1 GTSNPN and CDR2 SVGIG (reference sequence). Trimming took off 3 bases at V and 3 bases at J, with 8 bases between the two ends. This CDR3 spans 13 amino acids. As DNA, the CDR3 is TGTGCCTGGAGCCCGGGCCCTAATGAAAAACTGTTTTTT. Protein product: CAWSPGPNEKLFF.

The table lists this clone with a count of one. The chain uses TRBV5-8 and TRBJ1-1; D gene uncertain. Trimming left V 4 bases short and J 3 bases short, with 13 bases between. The V gene's germline CDR1 is SGHTS and CDR2 YDEGEE. There are 14 residues in the CDR3. The CDR3 is CASSPGRLDTEAFF. In nucleotides, the CDR3 is TGTGCCAGCAGCCCGGGTCGATTAGACACTGAAGCTTTCTTT.

The CDR3 region is CASSLRTRHYEQYF. The CDR3 bases are TGTGCCAGCAGCCTCCGGACAAGACACTACGAGCAGTACTTC. The chain uses TRBV5-6 and TRBJ2-7, with a tentative D call TRBD1 (5 bases). The V end was cut by 4 bases, the J end by 3 bases, with 14 bases between. The CDR3 loop spans 14 amino acids. Germline V gene data show CDR1 as SGHDT and CDR2 as YYEEEE.

The rearrangement joins TRBV4-1 to TRBJ2-3; no clear D. Germline assignment: CDR1 MGHRA and CDR2 YSYEKL. The CDR3 is 14 residues long. Deletions cut 1 base from V and 5 bases from J, with 10 bases between. The CDR3 loop is CASSQGSNQDTQYF. For the CDR3, the DNA is TGCGCCAGCAGCCAAGGGTCAAACCAAGATACGCAGTATTTT.

The chain combines TRBV2 with TRBJ2-5; 7 positions match TRBD1. In germline, CDR1 is SNHLY, CDR2 FYNNEI. J was trimmed by 4 bases and V by 6 bases; bases with no gene match: 11. The CDR3 is 15 amino acids. The CDR3, as DNA: TGTGCCAGCAGAAAAAGGGCAGGGGGTGGAGAGACCCAGTACTTC. Translating gives CASRKRAGGGETQYF.

In this sample, this clone turned up a few times. The rearrangement uses TRBV7-9 and TRBJ2-4, with D perhaps TRBD1 (5 bases). This CDR3 has 12 residues. Trimming shortened V by 6 bases and J by 6 bases, and 9 bases separated the two germline ends. Germline V gene sequence: CDR1 SEHNR, CDR2 FQNEAQ (reference sequence). CDR3 sequence reads: CASSPDRNIQYF. The CDR3 coding sequence is TGTGCCAGCAGTCCTGACAGAAACATTCAGTACTTC.

A few counts support this clone. J is TRBJ2-1 and V is TRBV11-2; D uncertain. There are 16 residues in the CDR3. The germline gives CDR1 SGHAT, CDR2 FQNNGV. The V gene lost 0 bases and the J gene lost 0 bases, with 9 bases spanning the gap. The CDR3 sequence is CASSLDPVSSYNEQFF. DNA of the CDR3: TGTGCCAGCAGCTTAGATCCGGTGAGCTCCTACAATGAGCAGTTCTTC.

This clone showed up just once. The DNA of the CDR3 is TGCGCCAGCATGGCACAGAGCACAGATACGCAGTATTTT. Translated: CASMAQSTDTQYF. The chain uses TRBV5-1 and TRBJ2-3; D gene unclear. Deletions cut 6 bases from V and 0 bases from J, with 8 bases between. Per the germline V gene, CDR1 is SGHRS and CDR2 is YFSETQ. The CDR3 contains 13 residues.

The chain carries TRBV9 and TRBJ2-1, with D uncertain. Germline lookup yields CDR1 SGDLS and CDR2 YYNGEE. The length of the CDR3 is 14 residues. The ends were cut back, 0 bases at V and 7 bases at J, with 11 bases in the middle. The CDR3 DNA sequence: TGTGCCAGCAGCGTAGTAGGCAACGCAAATGAGCAGTTCTTC. Translated, it gives CASSVVGNANEQFF.

V gene TRBV5-6 combines with J gene TRBJ2-5, with D possibly being TRBD1 (6 bases). Trimming removed 1 base at V and 5 bases at J, with 15 bases between. The germline gives CDR1 SGHDT, CDR2 YYEEEE. The CDR3 has 15 amino acids. In DNA, the CDR3 is TGTGCCAGCAGCTTGTTGTCAGGGGAGTTGGAGACCCAGTACTTC. Its translation: CASSLLSGELETQYF. The full variable domain, with the rest looked up from reference TRBV5-6 and TRBJ2-5, is DAGVTQSPTHLIKTRGQQVTLRCSPKSGHDTVSWYQQALGQGPQFIFQYYEEEERQRGNFPDRFSGHQFPNYSSELNVNALLLGDSALYLCASSLLSGELETQYFGPGTRLLVL.

The rearrangement uses TRBV13 and TRBJ2-1, with 11 bases fitting TRBD2. CDR1 is PRHDT and CDR2 is FYEKMQ in the germline V gene (reference sequence). The V gene end was trimmed by 5 bases and the J gene end by 6 bases; junction bases not matched to a gene: 9. The length of the CDR3 is 16 residues. CDR3 nucleotide sequence: TGTGCCAGCAGCCATACTACTAGCGGGAGTTCCAATGAGCAGTTCTTC. Its protein product is CASSHTTSGSSNEQFF.

V usage is TRBV4-3 and J usage is TRBJ2-7; 12 bases are shared with TRBD1. Germline CDR1 LGHNA, CDR2 YSLEER. The CDR3 consists of 17 residues. Germline trimming cut 1 base from V and 5 bases from J; bases unmatched to any gene: 9. The CDR3 DNA reads as TGCGCCAGCAGCCAAGTGATTGGGACAGGGGGCCGGAACGAGCAGTACTTC. It yields the protein CASSQVIGTGGRNEQYF.

The J gene is TRBJ1-2, the V gene TRBV9; the D gene is possibly TRBD1 (5 bases). The CDR3 contains 17 residues. The germline gives CDR1 SGDLS, CDR2 YYNGEE. With 4 bases removed from V and 3 bases from J, the gap between germline ends came to 22 bases. The CDR3 DNA is TGTGCCAGCAGCCCCTTCTCTGTGGGGGGGGAAGACTATGGCTACACCTTC. Its translation is CASSPFSVGGEDYGYTF.

Only one count was recorded for this clone. The rearrangement joins TRBV7-8 to TRBJ1-1; D uncertain. CDR3 length equals 13 residues. The germline V gene has CDR1 SGHVS and CDR2 FQNEAQ. V lost 0 bases and J 4 bases, leaving 6 bases between the germline ends. For the CDR3, the DNA is TGTGCCAGCAGCTTAGCCAGCGGCACTGAAGCTTTCTTT. Protein: CASSLASGTEAFF.

The chain carries TRBV27 and TRBJ1-6; D ambiguous. V dropped 5 bases and J dropped 6 bases, with 8 bases sitting between them. The germline gives CDR1 MNHEY, CDR2 SMNVEV (reference sequence). This CDR3 comprises 13 residues. This CDR3 reads CASSPRFNSPLHF. The CDR3 region has the DNA TGTGCCAGCAGTCCCCGGTTTAATTCACCCCTCCACTTT.

J is TRBJ2-7 and V is TRBV7-6, with TRBD1 identical over 9 bases. Germline CDR1 SGHVS, CDR2 FNYEAQ. Germline trimming cut 5 bases from V and 4 bases from J; bases unmatched to any gene: 6. This CDR3 is built from 14 residues. This chain's CDR3 is CASSPGQGGYEQYF. In DNA, the CDR3 is TGTGCCAGCAGCCCGGGACAGGGTGGGTACGAGCAGTACTTC.

The CDR3 loop is CSASPSYNEQFF. The CDR3 coding sequence is TGCAGCGCCTCCCCCTCCTACAATGAGCAGTTCTTC. The chain links TRBV29-1 to TRBJ2-1, with D unclear. Germline V gene lookup returns CDR1 SQVTM and CDR2 ANQGSEA. CDR3 size: 12 residues. Trimming removed 7 bases from V and 0 bases from J, with 7 bases in between.

This clone was recorded a few times. The chain links TRBV27 to TRBJ1-6; unclear D gene. The CDR3 is 16 amino acids. Per the germline V gene, CDR1 is MNHEY and CDR2 is SMNVEV (reference sequence). V was shortened by 6 bases and J by 0 bases, with 12 bases between the two germline ends. Written as DNA, the CDR3 is TGTGCCAGCAGCCTATCCCCAGGCTCCTATAATTCACCCCTCCACTTT. It is translated as CASSLSPGSYNSPLHF.

The V and J genes are TRBV6-4 and TRBJ2-5; weak D call: TRBD1 (6 bases). The V end lost 4 bases, the J end lost 3 bases, and 15 bases lay between the germline ends. The length of the CDR3 is 15 residues. CDR1 MRHNA and CDR2 SNTAGT come from the germline V gene. The DNA of the CDR3 is TGTGCCAGCAGTGGGAAAGGACAGAAAAAAGAGACCCAGTACTTC. Protein product: CASSGKGQKKETQYF.

J is TRBJ2-7 and V is TRBV11-2; no definite D call. The CDR3 is 15 residues long. V was cut by 1 base and J by 3 bases, with 13 bases left in between. Germline V gene lookup returns CDR1 SGHAT and CDR2 FQNNGV. The CDR3: CASSLGSLLGYEQYF. CDR3 in DNA: TGTGCCAGCAGCTTAGGCTCCCTACTCGGCTACGAGCAGTACTTC.

The chain uses TRBV30 and TRBJ1-2, with TRBD1 matching over 7 bases. Losses at the gene ends were 3 bases for V and 5 bases for J; bases not matched to a gene: 12. This CDR3 region has 15 residues. From germline, CDR1 is GTSNPN and CDR2 SVGIG (reference sequence). The CDR3 bases are TGTGCCTGGAGGGACCGGGACAGCAGATTATATGGCTACACCTTC. This sequence encodes CAWRDRDSRLYGYTF.

The chain joins TRBV30 to TRBJ1-6, with 7 bases matching TRBD1. The ends lost 0 bases at V and 3 bases at J; junction bases unmatched: 8. Germline CDR1 is GTSNPN and CDR2 is SVGIG (reference sequence). The CDR3 length is 17 residues. The CDR3 loop is CAWSVGGRDLYNSPLHF. CDR3 DNA: TGTGCCTGGAGTGTAGGGGGCAGGGACCTCTATAATTCACCCCTCCACTTT.

The genes are TRBV28 and TRBJ2-7; 7 nucleotides agree with TRBD1. The CDR3 contains 17 residues. Trimming removed 5 bases from V and 0 bases from J; junction bases left unmatched: 13. The germline V gene has CDR1 MDHEN and CDR2 SYDVKM. CDR3 loop: CASSLMGSRDSSYEQYF. In DNA, the CDR3 is TGTGCCAGCAGTCTCATGGGATCTCGGGACAGCTCCTACGAGCAGTACTTC. Full variable domain (outside the CDR3, taken from reference TRBV28 and TRBJ2-7): DVKVTQSSRYLVKRTGEKVFLECVQDMDHENMFWYRQDPGLGLRLIYFSYDVKMKEKGDIPEGYSVSREKKERFSLILESASTNQTSMYLCASSLMGSRDSSYEQYFGPGTRLTVT.

The rearrangement uses TRBV4-1 and TRBJ2-2; 8 bases match TRBD1. This CDR3 spans 15 amino acids. Trimming cost V 3 bases and J 4 bases; bases outside gene matches: 4. Per germline, CDR1 MGHRA and CDR2 YSYEKL. CDR3 bases: TGCGCCAGCAGCCATACAGGGGGGATCACCGGGGAGCTGTTTTTT. Residues: CASSHTGGITGELFF.

This clone has a single count. The J gene is TRBJ1-1, the V gene TRBV11-3; no firm D call. The CDR3 has 12 residues. V was cut by 4 bases and J by 3 bases, with 6 bases left in between. From germline, CDR1 is SGHNT and CDR2 YENEEA. Written as DNA, the CDR3 is TGTGCCAGCAGCTCGCTCTACACTGAAGCTTTCTTT. Amino acids: CASSSLYTEAFF. The whole variable domain, remainder taken from reference TRBV11-3 and TRBJ1-1, is EAGVVQSPRYKIIEKKQPVAFWCNPISGHNTLYWYLQNLGQGPELLIRYENEEAVDDSQLPKDRFSAERLKGVDSTLKIQPAELGDSAVYLCASSSLYTEAFFGQGTRLTVV.

This sequence joins TRBV27 and TRBJ2-5; 10 bases map to TRBD1. The J segment lost 5 bases and the V segment lost 4 bases, leaving 13 bases of the junction unmatched. The CDR3 is 17 residues long. Germline V gene data show CDR1 as MNHEY and CDR2 as SMNVEV (reference sequence). The CDR3 DNA reads as TGTGCCAGCAGTTCCACCGGGGACAGGGGAGGTCGGGAGACCCAGTACTTC. Translated, it gives CASSSTGDRGGRETQYF.